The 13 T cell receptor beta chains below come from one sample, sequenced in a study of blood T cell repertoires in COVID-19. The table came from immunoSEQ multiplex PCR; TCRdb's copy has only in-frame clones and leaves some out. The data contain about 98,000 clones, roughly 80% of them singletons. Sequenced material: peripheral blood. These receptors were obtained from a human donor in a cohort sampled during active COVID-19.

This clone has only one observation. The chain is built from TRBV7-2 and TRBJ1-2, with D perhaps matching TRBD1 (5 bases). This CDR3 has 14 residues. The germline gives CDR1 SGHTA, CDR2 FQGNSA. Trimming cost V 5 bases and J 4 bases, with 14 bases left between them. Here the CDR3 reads CASSPGHPTYGYTF. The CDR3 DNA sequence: TGTGCCAGCAGCCCCGGACACCCTACCTATGGCTACACCTTC.

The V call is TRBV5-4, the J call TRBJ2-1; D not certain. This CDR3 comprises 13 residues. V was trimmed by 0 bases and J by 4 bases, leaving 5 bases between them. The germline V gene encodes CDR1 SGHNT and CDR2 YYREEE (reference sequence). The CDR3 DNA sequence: TGTGCCAGCAGCTTGGACTCGTACAATGAGCAGTTCTTC. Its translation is CASSLDSYNEQFF.

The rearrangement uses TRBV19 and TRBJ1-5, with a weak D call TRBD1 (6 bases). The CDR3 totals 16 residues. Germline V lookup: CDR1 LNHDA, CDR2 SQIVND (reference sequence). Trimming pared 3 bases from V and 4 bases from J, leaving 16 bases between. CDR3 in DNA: TGTGCCAGTAGTATCCCGGACAGCCTGCCTAATCAGCCCCAGCATTTT. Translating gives CASSIPDSLPNQPQHF.

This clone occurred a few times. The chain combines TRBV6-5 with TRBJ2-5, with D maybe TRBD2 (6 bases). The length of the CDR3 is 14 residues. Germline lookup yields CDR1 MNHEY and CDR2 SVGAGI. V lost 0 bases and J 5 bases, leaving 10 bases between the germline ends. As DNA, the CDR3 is TGTGCCAGCAGTTACTCCGGGGGACGGGAGACCCAGTACTTC. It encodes CASSYSGGRETQYF.

Here the CDR3 DNA reads TGTGCCAGCAGCTTAGTTCACCTACCCGGTAGCGGGGAGCTGTTTTTT. Translated, it gives CASSLVHLPGSGELFF. The gene calls are TRBV11-2 and TRBJ2-2; D is uncertain. This CDR3 has 16 amino acids. The germline V gene has CDR1 SGHAT and CDR2 FQNNGV. V was trimmed by 1 base and J by 7 bases, leaving 16 bases between them.

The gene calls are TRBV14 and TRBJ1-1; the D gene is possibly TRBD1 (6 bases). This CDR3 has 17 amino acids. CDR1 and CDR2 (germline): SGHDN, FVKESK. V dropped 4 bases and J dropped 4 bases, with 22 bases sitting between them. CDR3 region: CASSPRLGTGRLTEAFF. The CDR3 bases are TGTGCCAGCAGCCCAAGACTTGGTACAGGGCGGCTCACTGAAGCTTTCTTT. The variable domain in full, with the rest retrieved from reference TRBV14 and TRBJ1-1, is EAGVTQFPSHSVIEKGQTVTLRCDPISGHDNLYWYRRVMGKEIKFLLHFVKESKQDESGMPNNRFLAERTGGTYSTLKVQPAELEDSGVYFCASSPRLGTGRLTEAFFGQGTRLTVV.

DNA of the CDR3: TGCGCCAGCAGCCCGGGGACAGGGGGCTTCGACGAGCAGTACTTC. This encodes CASSPGTGGFDEQYF. This sequence joins TRBV5-1 and TRBJ2-7, with TRBD1 matching 12 bases. Germline V gene data show CDR1 as SGHRS and CDR2 as YFSETQ. There are 15 residues in the CDR3. J lost 5 bases, V lost 4 bases, and 7 bases had no gene match.

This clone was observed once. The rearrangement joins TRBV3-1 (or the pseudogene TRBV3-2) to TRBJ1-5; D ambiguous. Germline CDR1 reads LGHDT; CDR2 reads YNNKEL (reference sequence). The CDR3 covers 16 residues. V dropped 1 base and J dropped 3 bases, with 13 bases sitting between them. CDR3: CASSQVPMRDNQPQHF. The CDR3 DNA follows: TGTGCCAGCAGCCAAGTTCCCATGAGGGACAATCAGCCCCAGCATTTT.

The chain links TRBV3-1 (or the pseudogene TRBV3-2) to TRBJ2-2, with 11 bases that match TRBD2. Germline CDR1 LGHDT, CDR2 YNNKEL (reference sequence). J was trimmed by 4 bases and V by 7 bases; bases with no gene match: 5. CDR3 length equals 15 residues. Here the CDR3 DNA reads TGTGCCAGCACCCTTAGCGGGGGGGTCACCGGGGAGCTGTTTTTT. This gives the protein CASTLSGGVTGELFF.

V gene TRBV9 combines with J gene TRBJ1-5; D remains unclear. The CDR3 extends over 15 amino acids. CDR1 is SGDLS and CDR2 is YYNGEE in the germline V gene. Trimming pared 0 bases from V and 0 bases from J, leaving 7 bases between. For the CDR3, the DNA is TGTGCCAGCAGCGTAGGAGGGAATAGCAATCAGCCCCAGCATTTT. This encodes CASSVGGNSNQPQHF.

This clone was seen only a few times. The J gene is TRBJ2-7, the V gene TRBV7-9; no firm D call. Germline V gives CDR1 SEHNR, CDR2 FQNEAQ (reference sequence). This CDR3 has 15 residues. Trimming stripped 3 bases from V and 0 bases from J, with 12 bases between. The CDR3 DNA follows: TGTGCCAGCAGCTTTTTTCCAGCGAGCTCCTACGAGCAGTACTTC. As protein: CASSFFPASSYEQYF. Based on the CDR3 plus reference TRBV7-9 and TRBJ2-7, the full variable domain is DTGVSQNPRHKITKRGQNVTFRCDPISEHNRLYWYRQTLGQGPEFLTYFQNEAQLEKSRLLSDRFSAERPKGSFSTLEIQRTEQGDSAMYLCASSFFPASSYEQYFGPGTRLTVT.

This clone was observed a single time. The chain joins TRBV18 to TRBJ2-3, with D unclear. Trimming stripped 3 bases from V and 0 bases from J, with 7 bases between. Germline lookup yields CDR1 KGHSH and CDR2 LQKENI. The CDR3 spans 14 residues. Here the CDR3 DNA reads TGTGCCAGCTCACCGGCACCTAGCACAGATACGCAGTATTTT. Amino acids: CASSPAPSTDTQYF.

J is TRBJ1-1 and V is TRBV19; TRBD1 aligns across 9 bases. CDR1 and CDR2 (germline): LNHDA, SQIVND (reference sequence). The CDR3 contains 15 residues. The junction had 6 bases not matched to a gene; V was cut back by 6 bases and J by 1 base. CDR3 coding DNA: TGTGCCAGTAGCCAGGACAGGGGTGGGAACACTGAAGCTTTCTTT. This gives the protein CASSQDRGGNTEAFF.